This T cell receptor (beta chain) derives from a study of Ad26.COV2.S vaccination and SARS-CoV-2 variants. Study-level background: The authors gave Ad26.COV2.S intramuscularly, either once or twice 56 days apart. Study outcomes and limitations: Comparability of non-spike TCR breadth was observed across vaccine and placebo recipients.

Indicated treatment: around 19 received Ad26.COV2.S at low or high dose, single or two shots; about 5 received placebo; per-sample allocation not given. Material that was analyzed had been drawn on day 63 after the first vaccine or placebo injection. This Boston cohort included adults aged 18-55 years. Assay used: immunoSEQ multiplex PCR; TCRdb lists only in-frame clones, some missing. The sample contains approximately 400,000 clones, about 85% of which appear only once. CDR3 size: 15 residues. Trimming took 6 bases from V and 1 from J, leaving 14 bases between them. The germline CDR1 and CDR2 sequences are MDHEN and SYDVKM. A word on this clone: Its specificity is unknown.

The source material was peripheral blood, sampled in a trial of Ad26.COV2.S vaccine versus placebo. V is TRBV28 and J is TRBJ2-3; D remains unclear. The source of this sequence is a person aged 18-65 years who received the Ad26.COV2.S COVID-19 vaccine or a placebo. The CDR3 loop reads CASSPGEGRTDTQYF. CDR3 in DNA: TGTGCCAGCAGCCCCGGTGAAGGCCGCACAGATACGCAGTATTTT.